This T cell receptor (beta chain) was sequenced in a study of T-cell reconstitution after alpha-beta-depleted transplantation in children (dated by TCRdb to about 2016). For the study in its entirety: Using TCR repertoire profiling, the study quantitatively followed how T-cell immune reconstitution unfolded in children after TCRalphabeta/CD19-depleted allogeneic hematopoietic cell transplantation. The paper as a whole reports these results and caveats: The apparently early recovery of alphabetaT-cell counts about two months after transplant reportedly depended on only several hundred rapidly expanded clones that came from non-depleted graft cells. Over subsequent months, a decline in hyperexpanded clone frequencies was noted, and after one year, T-cell counts and TCRbeta diversity were mostly ascribed to newly produced T cells. In some patients, the high TCRbeta diversity seen at day 60 was put down to recipient T cells and intrathymic progenitors that had survived conditioning.

The V and J ends are trimmed by 0 bases and 3 bases, leaving 14 bases between them. In the germline V gene, CDR1 corresponds to KGHSH and CDR2 to LQKENI. From the cysteine up to the phenylalanine, the CDR3 has a length of 16 residues. Just CDR3 DNA is preserved here, 48 bases in frame from base 1. The library came from PCR. Sequencing instrument: Illumina HiSeq 2500. To normalize quantification of the TCRbeta repertoire, the TCR libraries were built with molecular barcoding that relied on unique molecular identifiers. TCRdb trimmed the raw reads at Q25, called clones with MiXCR and kept productive beta chains. Rows with one shared CDR3 protein collapse into an entry with the most common genes and DNA. A total of more than 500,000 distinct CDR3 sequences appear in this sample, roughly 11% of them only once. Together, the top ten hold 14% of the sample. The sample's treatment or condition, from its label and the paper: allogeneic hematopoietic cell transplantation with graft depleted of TCRalphabeta T cells and CD19 B cells. The children who served as transplant recipients had been given grafts of TCRalphabeta/CD19-depleted allogeneic hematopoietic cells.

About this clonotype itself: Its recognized antigen is unknown. The sample holds no much larger clone one base away, and base qualities are not on file.

The clonotype originates from a female patient aged 2 to 10 who had a stem cell transplant for aplastic anemia, so the T cells may come from the graft donor. The V and J segments used are TRBV18 and TRBJ1-1; TRBD1 is a weak D gene call, 6 bases matching. Source: PBMCs, mostly from graft donor cells, taken 180 days after TCRalphabeta/CD19-depleted stem cell transplant. The DNA reads TGTGCCAGCTCACCACCGATTGGGGCAGGGGACACTGAAGCTTTCTTT. It translates to CASSPPIGAGDTEAFF.